This is a list of T cell receptor beta chains from one sample in a study of shared clonotypes between healthy human individuals. TCRdb keeps only in-frame clones here, not all; method: immunoSEQ multiplex PCR. The sample yields fewer than 200,000 clones, about 93% seen once. What was sequenced was naive CD4+ T cells sorted from blood. The receptors here all came from a woman between 25 and 40 years old in good health. Each CDR3 is given with its conserved first and last residue. The order of the fields is CDR3 protein, CDR3 DNA, V gene, J gene, D gene. The D gene is left open where the match is weak.

CDR3 protein: CASSLGLHTDTQYF; CDR3 DNA: TGTGCCAGCAGCTTAGGACTACACACAGATACGCAGTATTTT; V gene: TRBV7-8; J gene: TRBJ2-3; D gene: .
CDR3 protein: CASSPFGTERTDTQYF; CDR3 DNA: TGTGCCAGCTCACCATTCGGGACGGAACGTACAGATACGCAGTATTTT; V gene: TRBV18; J gene: TRBJ2-3; D gene: .
CDR3 protein: CASSDPPNEQYF; CDR3 DNA: TGTGCCAGCAGTGATCCGCCGAACGAGCAGTACTTC; V gene: TRBV2; J gene: TRBJ2-7; D gene: .
CDR3 protein: CASRGPRSSYEQYF; CDR3 DNA: TGTGCCAGCCGAGGACCGAGGAGCTCCTACGAGCAGTACTTC; V gene: TRBV2; J gene: TRBJ2-7; D gene: .
CDR3 protein: CASSPTRRGGGTIYF; CDR3 DNA: TGTGCCAGCAGTCCCACCCGCAGGGGCGGTGGCACCATATATTTT; V gene: TRBV6-5; J gene: TRBJ1-3; D gene: .
CDR3 protein: CSVAEGQGIHEQYF; CDR3 DNA: TGCAGCGTCGCGGAGGGACAGGGCATCCACGAGCAGTACTTC; V gene: TRBV29-1; J gene: TRBJ2-7; D gene: TRBD1
CDR3 protein: CASSDSNAGAEAFF; CDR3 DNA: TGTGCCAGCAGTGACTCGAACGCGGGCGCTGAAGCTTTCTTT; V gene: TRBV6-4; J gene: TRBJ1-1; D gene: .
CDR3 protein: CASSEGGSTAWRGYTF; CDR3 DNA: TGTGCCAGCAGTGAAGGAGGTAGTACAGCCTGGCGGGGCTACACCTTC; V gene: TRBV2; J gene: TRBJ1-2; D gene: .
CDR3 protein: CASSRTGSIYEQYF; CDR3 DNA: TGTGCCAGCTCCCGGACAGGGTCTATCTACGAGCAGTACTTC; V gene: TRBV18; J gene: TRBJ2-7; D gene: TRBD1
CDR3 protein: CASSPSRGRANTQYF; CDR3 DNA: TGTGCCAGCTCACCGTCTCGCGGGAGGGCAAATACGCAGTATTTT; V gene: TRBV18; J gene: TRBJ2-3; D gene: TRBD2
CDR3 protein: CATSRDRALGGNTIYF; CDR3 DNA: TGTGCCACCAGCAGAGATCGAGCGCTGGGCGGAAACACCATATATTTT; V gene: TRBV15; J gene: TRBJ1-3; D gene: .